These 28 T cell receptor beta chains were all obtained from the same sample, sequenced in a study of blood T cell repertoires in COVID-19. Data came from immunoSEQ multiplex PCR; TCRdb stores just in-frame clones and leaves some out. The repertoire includes 250,000 to 300,000 clones, 65% to 90% of them detected once, and less than 15% sits in the top ten. Specimen: peripheral blood. The receptor set was obtained from a woman in her 70s with COVID-19, enrolled during active disease.

J is TRBJ1-1 and V is TRBV21-1; the listed D gene, TRBD1, was not tested against the DNA. TRBV21-1 constitutes a pseudogene. This CDR3 is 14 amino acids long. The CDR3 DNA reads as TGTGCCAGCAGCAAAAGAAGGGGTAACACTGAAGCTTTCTTT. Translation gives CASSKRRGNTEAFF.

The chain combines TRBV19 with TRBJ1-1; weak D call: TRBD1 (5 bases). CDR3 size: 13 residues. Per germline, CDR1 LNHDA and CDR2 SQIVND (reference sequence). V was trimmed by 5 bases and J by 0 bases, leaving 7 bases between them. CDR3 in amino acids: CASSGAMNTEAFF. In nucleotides, the CDR3 is TGTGCCAGTAGTGGGGCGATGAACACTGAAGCTTTCTTT.

This clone was recorded only once. The chain uses TRBV4-3 and TRBJ1-3; no clear D. The CDR3 contains 16 residues. The V gene's germline CDR1 is LGHNA and CDR2 YSLEER. V lost 1 base and J 1 base, leaving 11 bases between the germline ends. The CDR3 bases are TGCGCCAGCAGCCAAGGTCTGGAGCTGTCTGGAAACACCATATATTTT. Translating gives CASSQGLELSGNTIYF.

The CDR3 protein is CASSQELAGGFEQYF. The DNA of the CDR3 is TGTGCCAGCAGCCAAGAACTAGCGGGGGGATTCGAGCAGTACTTC. The V and J genes are TRBV4-2 and TRBJ2-7, with TRBD2 matching 12 bases. After removal of 0 bases from V and 6 bases from J, the junction contained 3 bases not matched to a gene. The CDR3 length is 15 residues. Germline V gene data show CDR1 as LGHNA and CDR2 as YNFKEQ.

V is TRBV5-1 and J is TRBJ2-5, with D maybe TRBD2 (5 bases). The CDR3 covers 16 residues. Germline V gene lookup returns CDR1 SGHRS and CDR2 YFSETQ. Trimming pared 0 bases from V and 1 base from J, leaving 13 bases between. CDR3 DNA sequence: TGCGCCAGCAGCTTGGCTCGAGCTAGCAGCCAAGAGACCCAGTACTTC. This translates into CASSLARASSQETQYF. Full variable domain (outside the CDR3, taken from reference TRBV5-1 and TRBJ2-5): KAGVTQTPRYLIKTRGQQVTLSCSPISGHRSVSWYQQTPGQGLQFLFEYFSETQRNKGNFPGRFSGRQFSNSRSEMNVSTLELGDSALYLCASSLARASSQETQYFGPGTRLLVL.

This rearrangement joins TRBV4-1 to TRBJ2-2; TRBD2 is a possible D gene (5 bases). The CDR3 totals 14 residues. Germline-derived CDR1 and CDR2 are MGHRA and YSYEKL. Trimming stripped 7 bases from V and 5 bases from J, with 14 bases between. This CDR3 is CASTSREKTGELFF. For the CDR3, the DNA is TGCGCCAGCACCTCGAGGGAAAAAACCGGGGAGCTGTTTTTT.

V is TRBV24-1 and J is TRBJ2-7; TRBD2 is a possible D gene (6 bases). CDR3 length equals 15 residues. The V end was cut by 3 bases, the J end by 3 bases, with 14 bases between. Germline loops: CDR1 KGHDR, CDR2 SFDVKD. CDR3 sequence: CATSDRRDWIYEQYF. Written as DNA, the CDR3 is TGTGCCACCAGTGATCGCCGGGACTGGATCTACGAGCAGTACTTC.

This chain joins TRBV3-1 (or the pseudogene TRBV3-2) and TRBJ1-1, with D possibly TRBD1 on 5 matching bases. V shed 1 base and J shed 0 bases, with 12 bases lying between them. This CDR3 region has 16 residues. CDR1 LGHDT and CDR2 YNNKEL come from the germline V gene (reference sequence). The CDR3 bases are TGTGCCAGCAGCCAAGGCGGGGGAAAAATGAACACTGAAGCTTTCTTT. Protein product: CASSQGGGKMNTEAFF.

As concerns this clone: This same CDR3 is encoded by further DNA sequences in the sample. The V and J genes are TRBV19 and TRBJ1-4; TRBD1 might be the D (6 bases). Trimming took off 4 bases at V and 4 bases at J, with 10 bases between the two ends. The CDR3 spans 14 residues. Germline loops: CDR1 LNHDA, CDR2 SQIVND (reference sequence). The DNA of the CDR3 is TGTGCCAGTAGTACCGGACAGAGTAATGAAAAACTGTTTTTT. Translated, it gives CASSTGQSNEKLFF.

The chain couples TRBV28 to TRBJ2-1, with TRBD2 matching 13 bases. Germline CDR1 reads MDHEN; CDR2 reads SYDVKM. The J segment lost 8 bases and the V segment lost 6 bases, leaving 7 bases of the junction unmatched. The CDR3 sequence is 15 residues long. CDR3 sequence reads: CASRTTSGGFDEQFF. The CDR3 nucleotides read TGTGCCAGCAGAACGACTAGCGGGGGGTTCGATGAGCAGTTCTTC. Full variable domain (missing parts from reference TRBV28 and TRBJ2-1): DVKVTQSSRYLVKRTGEKVFLECVQDMDHENMFWYRQDPGLGLRLIYFSYDVKMKEKGDIPEGYSVSREKKERFSLILESASTNQTSMYLCASRTTSGGFDEQFFGPGTRLTVL.

A few counts support this clone. Written as DNA, the CDR3 is TGTGCCAGCAGCCAAGGTCCTAGTTCACCCCTCCACTTT. It yields the protein CASSQGPSSPLHF. The genes are TRBV3-1 (or the pseudogene TRBV3-2) and TRBJ1-6, with unresolved D. The CDR3 runs 13 residues. V lost 1 base and J 9 bases, leaving 7 bases between the germline ends. Germline values: CDR1 LGHDT, CDR2 YNNKEL (reference sequence).

The chain is built from TRBV7-9 and TRBJ2-7; 7 bases map to TRBD2. This CDR3 is 14 amino acids long. The germline CDR1 and CDR2 sequences are SEHNR and FQNEAQ (reference sequence). J lost 5 bases, V lost 5 bases, and 9 bases had no gene match. CDR3 residues: CASSPGEGRDEQYF. The CDR3 nucleotides read TGTGCCAGCAGCCCGGGGGAGGGTAGGGACGAGCAGTACTTC.

This chain joins TRBV5-1 and TRBJ2-1; 8 bases fit TRBD1. V shed 0 bases, J shed 6 bases, and the junction held 8 bases outside the gene matches. Germline V gives CDR1 SGHRS, CDR2 YFSETQ. There are 16 residues in the CDR3. The CDR3 DNA is TGCGCCAGCAGCTTGGCCGCCCAGGGGGCGACCAATGAGCAGTTCTTC. Translating it yields CASSLAAQGATNEQFF.

V gene TRBV5-1 combines with J gene TRBJ2-7; 10 bases match TRBD1. This CDR3 contains 16 residues. V shed 0 bases and J 1 base; nucleotides not matched to a gene: 4. Germline V gene sequence: CDR1 SGHRS, CDR2 YFSETQ. CDR3 protein: CASSLAAGQGSYEQYF. CDR3 sequence (DNA): TGCGCCAGCAGCTTGGCGGCGGGACAGGGGTCCTACGAGCAGTACTTC.

The chain joins TRBV6-5 to TRBJ2-7; 7 bases align to TRBD1. Germline V lookup: CDR1 MNHEY, CDR2 SVGAGI. The CDR3 length is 14 residues. V gave up 7 bases and J gave up 6 bases; unmatched junction bases: 12. The DNA of the CDR3 is TGTGCCAGCAAAAACCCACAGGGGTCGATCGAGCAGTACTTC. The encoded protein is CASKNPQGSIEQYF.

V is TRBV7-9 and J is TRBJ1-5, with TRBD1 identical over 9 bases. Unmatched junction bases numbered 11, after V lost 6 bases and J lost 5 bases. Germline CDR1 SEHNR, CDR2 FQNEAQ (reference sequence). The CDR3 is made up of 16 amino acids. The CDR3 DNA sequence: TGTGCCAGCAGTTATGACCCGGGACAGGGTTATCAGCCCCAGCATTTT. Its protein is CASSYDPGQGYQPQHF. The full variable domain, rest sourced from reference TRBV7-9 and TRBJ1-5, is DTGVSQNPRHKITKRGQNVTFRCDPISEHNRLYWYRQTLGQGPEFLTYFQNEAQLEKSRLLSDRFSAERPKGSFSTLEIQRTEQGDSAMYLCASSYDPGQGYQPQHFGDGTRLSIL.

The rearrangement links TRBV28 to TRBJ1-1; 8 nucleotides align to TRBD1. V was clipped by 2 bases and J by 4 bases; unmatched bases: 9. Germline loops: CDR1 MDHEN, CDR2 SYDVKM. CDR3 length: 16 amino acids. CDR3 residues: CASSLRTGSPGTEAFF. The CDR3 region has the DNA TGTGCCAGCAGTTTAAGGACAGGGAGCCCAGGCACTGAAGCTTTCTTT.

This clone appeared once. The chain couples TRBV18 to TRBJ2-7; TRBD1 matches at 7 bases. Germline V gives CDR1 KGHSH, CDR2 LQKENI. The J segment lost 7 bases and the V segment lost 6 bases, leaving 12 bases of the junction unmatched. The CDR3 is 14 amino acids. CDR3 DNA: TGTGCCAGCTCCCTAGTACAGGGGTTCGGGGAGCAGTACTTC. Amino acids: CASSLVQGFGEQYF. Filled out from reference TRBV18 and TRBJ2-7, the complete variable domain reads NAGVMQNPRHLVRRRGQEARLRCSPMKGHSHVYWYRQLPEEGLKFMVYLQKENIIDESGMPKERFSAEFPKEGPSILRIQQVVRGDSAAYFCASSLVQGFGEQYFGPGTRLTVT.

The genes are TRBV2 and TRBJ2-5; possible D gene TRBD1, 6 bases. V lost 3 bases and J 5 bases, leaving 10 bases between the germline ends. Germline lookup yields CDR1 SNHLY and CDR2 FYNNEI. The CDR3 is made up of 13 amino acids. DNA of the CDR3: TGTGCCAGCAGTGACCTAAGGGGGGAGACCCAGTACTTC. Translated: CASSDLRGETQYF.

The V call is TRBV15, the J call TRBJ1-5, with TRBD1 identical over 9 bases. The germline CDR1 and CDR2 sequences are LNHNV and YYDKDF (reference sequence). With 5 bases clipped from V and 7 bases from J, the junction kept 6 bases outside the gene matches. This CDR3 contains 14 residues. The CDR3 DNA reads TGTGCCACCAGCCTACAGGGGGCACGACAGCCCCAGCATTTT. Translation: CATSLQGARQPQHF.

The V gene is TRBV9, the J gene TRBJ1-4; D is ambiguous. CDR1 and CDR2 from the germline V gene are SGDLS and YYNGEE. Deletions cut 1 base from V and 0 bases from J, with 10 bases between. The CDR3 is made up of 16 amino acids. The chain's CDR3 is CASSVSGSSTNEKLFF. The CDR3 bases are TGTGCCAGCAGCGTAAGCGGCAGTTCAACTAATGAAAAACTGTTTTTT.

The chain links TRBV19 to TRBJ1-1; no definite D call. V lost 3 bases and J 7 bases, leaving 9 bases between the germline ends. Germline-derived CDR1 and CDR2 are LNHDA and SQIVND (reference sequence). This CDR3 is 12 amino acids long. CDR3 amino acids: CASSMRQSEAFF. CDR3 nucleotides: TGTGCCAGTAGTATGAGGCAAAGTGAAGCTTTCTTT.

For this clone: Other DNA sequences in this sample translate to the same CDR3. The chain has TRBV6-5 and TRBJ1-1, with D unresolved. The V and J ends lost 0 bases and 1 base respectively, with 3 bases between them. The CDR3 is 13 amino acids. CDR1 is MNHEY, CDR2 SVGAGI, per germline. The CDR3 loop reads CASSYSRNTEAFF. Here the CDR3 DNA reads TGTGCCAGCAGTTACTCGCGGAACACTGAAGCTTTCTTT.

V gene TRBV25-1 combines with J gene TRBJ1-2, with TRBD1 matching over 12 bases. Trimming cost V 8 bases and J 4 bases; bases outside gene matches: 8. The length of the CDR3 is 15 residues. CDR1 and CDR2 (germline): MGHDK, SYGVNS. This CDR3 reads CASGGTGGRAYGYTF. The CDR3 DNA sequence: TGTGCCAGCGGCGGGACAGGGGGCCGAGCCTATGGCTACACCTTC.

The chain uses TRBV2 and TRBJ2-3; 10 nucleotides agree with TRBD2. CDR3 length: 18 residues. Trimming cost V 6 bases and J 1 base; bases outside gene matches: 13. From germline, CDR1 is SNHLY and CDR2 FYNNEI. CDR3 amino acids: CASSRLAGPTQGTDTQYF. DNA of the CDR3: TGTGCCAGCAGCAGACTAGCGGGCCCCACCCAGGGCACAGATACGCAGTATTTT.

This chain uses TRBV19 with TRBJ1-2, with D unresolved. There are 13 residues in the CDR3. V lost 4 bases and J 4 bases, leaving 10 bases between the germline ends. CDR1 LNHDA and CDR2 SQIVND come from the germline V gene (reference sequence). The DNA of the CDR3 is TGTGCCAGTAGTAAGGAGACCGCCTATGGCTACACCTTC. Translating gives CASSKETAYGYTF.

The V gene is TRBV6-4, the J gene TRBJ2-6; D is perhaps TRBD1 (6 bases). CDR3 length: 16 residues. Trimming took off 6 bases at V and 2 bases at J, with 14 bases between the two ends. CDR1 MRHNA and CDR2 SNTAGT come from the germline V gene. CDR3 coding DNA: TGTGCCAGCAGCGCGCTAGGGGGACCTGGGGCCAACGTCCTGACTTTC. This codes for CASSALGGPGANVLTF.

The rearrangement joins TRBV5-1 to TRBJ2-3, with 9 nucleotides matching TRBD1. Germline CDR1 reads SGHRS; CDR2 reads YFSETQ. The V segment lost 6 bases and the J segment 6 bases; nucleotides outside the gene matches: 8. This CDR3 is built from 14 residues. Here the CDR3 DNA reads TGCGCCAGCACCTCCGGGACAGGGCTCGATACGCAGTATTTT. Its translation: CASTSGTGLDTQYF.